The text below deals with one T cell receptor (beta chain). The entry originates in a study of T cell changes during pregnancy in multiple sclerosis. Losses at the gene ends were 5 bases for V and 0 bases for J; bases not matched to a gene: 5. CDR3 length equals 15 residues. CDR1 SQVTM and CDR2 ANQGSEA come from the germline V gene. TCRdb keeps only in-frame clones here, not all; method: immunoSEQ multiplex PCR. The sample records tens of thousands of clones, 87% being singletons. Sequenced material: CD8+ T cells from peripheral blood mononuclear cells, taken in the first trimester of pregnancy. The receptor's source is a female donor with multiple sclerosis, enrolled in a pregnancy study. This chain joins TRBV29-1 and TRBJ2-2, with 8 bases lining up with TRBD1. The CDR3 coding sequence is TGCAGCGTTCACGGACAGGGCGCGAACACCGGGGAGCTGTTTTTT. It specifies CSVHGQGANTGELFF.